This TCR beta chain is from a study of T cell repertoires in cytomegalovirus infection. As for the study in general: Selected CMV epitopes included recently identified HLA-C-restricted ones as well as well-studied HLA-B-restricted ones. Notes on the study in general: Of the TCR beta families, the public ones yielded a cumulative frequency that identified carriers of CMV plus the relevant HLA. Clonotypes of TCR beta that were HLA-C-restricted and CMV-specific dominated the ex vivo response.

This clonotype was seen once. Its antigen is unidentified. CDR1 is KGHDR, CDR2 SFDVKD, per germline. This CDR3 has 14 residues. Trimming cost V 8 bases and J 2 bases, with 13 bases left between them. TCRdb fed the reads into MiXCR, producing one record per CDR3 protein. In the table there are fewer than 1,000,000 distinct CDR3 sequences, 30% to 40% of which are singletons. The clonotype was recovered from a human donor in good health (CMV status not recorded). Some clones in this sample may be carry-over from other donors' samples. This rearrangement joins TRBV24-1 to TRBJ2-3; TRBD2 might be the D (6 bases). This sample comprised cultured CD8+ T cells from PBMCs, obtained from culture after CMV antigen stimulation. CDR3 in amino acids: CATKAGRFTDTQYF. The CDR3 DNA follows: TGTGCCACCAAGGCCGGGAGATTCACAGATACGCAGTATTTT.